A single sample is the source of the 24 T cell receptor beta chains below, sequenced in a study of blood T cell repertoires in COVID-19. Clones were sequenced by immunoSEQ multiplex PCR, and TCRdb holds only the in-frame ones, with some missing. The table shows about 220,000 clones, with approximately 85% occurring only once. Sequenced sample: peripheral blood. These receptor sequences come from a woman aged 80 or over with COVID-19, enrolled during active disease.

J is TRBJ1-1 and V is TRBV11-3; D uncertain. Trimming left V 1 base short and J 5 bases short, with 8 bases between. Germline CDR1 SGHNT, CDR2 YENEEA. The CDR3 is made up of 13 amino acids. CDR3 protein: CASSLAGKTEAFF. The CDR3 DNA follows: TGTGCCAGCAGCTTAGCGGGGAAAACTGAAGCTTTCTTT.

A few counts support this clone. The rearrangement joins TRBV6-2 or TRBV6-3 to TRBJ2-7; D not certain. The germline V gene encodes CDR1 MNHEY and CDR2 SVGEGT. The CDR3 runs 13 residues. Trimming removed 2 bases at V and 3 bases at J, with 8 bases between. The CDR3 DNA reads TGTGCCAGCAGTTACGAGACTCACTACGAGCAGTACTTC. This sequence encodes CASSYETHYEQYF.

For the CDR3, the DNA is TGTGCCTGGAGTAGCAGGGCAAGGACCGGGGAGCTGTTTTTT. It yields the protein CAWSSRARTGELFF. V and J are TRBV30 and TRBJ2-2, with D tentatively TRBD1 (5 bases). This CDR3 region has 14 residues. Trimming took 2 bases from V and 5 from J, leaving 12 bases between them. Germline lookup yields CDR1 GTSNPN and CDR2 SVGIG (reference sequence).

The CDR3 is CASSFRRIPGQATYEQYF. Written as DNA, the CDR3 is TGTGCCAGCAGTTTTCGCAGGATTCCCGGACAGGCTACCTACGAGCAGTACTTC. The rearrangement uses TRBV27 and TRBJ2-7; 7 bases align to TRBD1. This CDR3 contains 18 residues. The germline gives CDR1 MNHEY, CDR2 SMNVEV (reference sequence). Unmatched junction bases numbered 16, after V lost 3 bases and J lost 2 bases.

The rearrangement links TRBV7-9 to TRBJ1-2, with a weak D call TRBD1 (6 bases). Germline V gene lookup returns CDR1 SEHNR and CDR2 FQNEAQ (reference sequence). The CDR3 length is 14 residues. V was trimmed by 3 bases and J by 5 bases, leaving 13 bases between them. The CDR3 spells CASSFRDILYGYTF. The CDR3 coding sequence is TGTGCCAGCAGCTTCCGGGACATCCTTTATGGCTACACCTTC.

V gene TRBV12-3 or TRBV12-4 combines with J gene TRBJ1-1, with 8 bases matching TRBD1. The CDR3 has 13 amino acids. The junction had 11 bases not matched to a gene; V was cut back by 7 bases and J by 10 bases. The CDR3 spells CASTYRDRLSAFF. The CDR3 DNA sequence: TGTGCCAGCACCTACCGGGACAGGCTGTCAGCTTTCTTT.

The chain uses TRBV5-1 and TRBJ2-3; the match to TRBD1 covers 7 bases. J was trimmed by 5 bases and V by 1 base; bases with no gene match: 13. The germline V gene has CDR1 SGHRS and CDR2 YFSETQ. The CDR3 runs 17 residues. The chain's CDR3 is CASSLRAPGQTIDTQYF. DNA for the CDR3: TGCGCCAGCAGCTTGAGGGCCCCGGGACAGACAATAGATACGCAGTATTTT.

The J gene is TRBJ2-7, the V gene TRBV27; 8 nucleotides agree with TRBD1. This CDR3 comprises 14 residues. Per the germline V gene, CDR1 is MNHEY and CDR2 is SMNVEV (reference sequence). Trimming took 6 bases from V and 5 from J; bases not matched to a gene: 9. DNA of the CDR3: TGTGCCAGCAGCAGACAGGGGTCCACCCACGAGCAGTACTTC. It encodes CASSRQGSTHEQYF.

The gene calls are TRBV2 and TRBJ1-5; D call uncertain. CDR3 length: 13 residues. Germline V CDR1 and CDR2: SNHLY, FYNNEI. Trimming stripped 4 bases from V and 7 bases from J, with 11 bases between. DNA of the CDR3: TGTGCCAGCAGTGGCAGGTGGAACCAGCCCCAGCATTTT. Translation: CASSGRWNQPQHF.

V is TRBV7-2 and J is TRBJ2-1; TRBD2 matches at 12 bases. CDR3 size: 16 residues. Trimming at V came to 5 bases and at J to 8 bases, leaving 10 bases not matched to a gene. CDR1 and CDR2 from the germline V gene are SGHTA and FQGNSA. CDR3 sequence: CASSPPSGRADHEQFF. The CDR3 bases are TGTGCCAGCAGCCCCCCTAGCGGGAGGGCCGACCATGAGCAGTTCTTC.

V gene TRBV6-5 combines with J gene TRBJ2-1; maybe TRBD2 (6 bases). V gave up 10 bases and J gave up 0 bases, with 13 bases separating them. CDR3 size: 14 residues. CDR1 and CDR2 from the germline V gene are MNHEY and SVGAGI. CDR3 loop: CATSASASYNEQFF. DNA of the CDR3: TGTGCCACGTCCGCTAGCGCCTCCTACAATGAGCAGTTCTTC.

The chain recombines TRBV15 with TRBJ2-1; 7 nucleotides match TRBD2. Germline V gives CDR1 LNHNV, CDR2 YYDKDF (reference sequence). The CDR3 contains 16 residues. V lost 0 bases to trimming and J lost 5 bases; unmatched junction nucleotides: 7. The CDR3 is CATSRDRGGWDNEQFF. As DNA, the CDR3 is TGTGCCACCAGCAGAGATCGGGGAGGGTGGGACAATGAGCAGTTCTTC.

The chain carries TRBV5-1 and TRBJ1-1; TRBD1 might be the D (5 bases). V shed 0 bases and J shed 3 bases, with 9 bases lying between them. This CDR3 is 14 amino acids long. Looked up from germline, CDR1 is SGHRS and CDR2 is YFSETQ. The CDR3, as DNA: TGCGCCAGCAGCTTGGACCCGGGGGACACTGAAGCTTTCTTT. Translated, it gives CASSLDPGDTEAFF.

This rearrangement joins TRBV5-4 to TRBJ2-3; D is ambiguous. Trimming cost V 2 bases and J 0 bases, with 13 bases left between them. Germline CDR1 is SGHNT and CDR2 is YYREEE (reference sequence). The CDR3 has 16 residues. The CDR3 DNA follows: TGTGCCAGCAGCTTAGGAAGACAAACTAGCACAGATACGCAGTATTTT. Translated: CASSLGRQTSTDTQYF.

The chain employs TRBV18 and TRBJ2-6, with 11 positions matching TRBD1. Trimming took 1 base from V and 0 from J; bases not matched to a gene: 5. Looked up from germline, CDR1 is KGHSH and CDR2 is LQKENI. This CDR3 comprises 19 residues. The CDR3 nucleotides read TGTGCCAGCTCACCACTGAGGACAGGGGGCCTCTCTGGGGCCAACGTCCTGACTTTC. Protein: CASSPLRTGGLSGANVLTF.

The chain recombines TRBV30 with TRBJ1-6; perhaps TRBD1 as D (6 bases). This CDR3 is built from 17 residues. Trimming removed 6 bases at V and 0 bases at J, with 18 bases between. Germline CDR1 is GTSNPN and CDR2 is SVGIG (reference sequence). CDR3 protein: CACSSGAASSYNSPLHF. The DNA for the CDR3 is TGTGCCTGTTCCTCAGGGGCTGCGAGCTCCTATAATTCACCCCTCCACTTT.

The chain couples TRBV19 to TRBJ1-4, with 7 positions matching TRBD1. The CDR3 length is 14 residues. Trimming took 3 bases from V and 7 from J; bases not matched to a gene: 5. Germline V lookup: CDR1 LNHDA, CDR2 SQIVND (reference sequence). The CDR3, as DNA: TGTGCCAGTAGTATCCGAGGGGGCGTTGAAAAACTGTTTTTT. Translated, it gives CASSIRGGVEKLFF.

This clone came up a few times. CDR3: CASSQLGVDGYTF. CDR3 bases: TGCGCCAGCAGCCAACTGGGAGTCGATGGCTACACCTTC. This chain links TRBV4-3 with TRBJ1-2; D call uncertain. CDR1 and CDR2 (germline): LGHNA, YSLEER. The V gene lost 2 bases and the J gene lost 6 bases, with 10 bases spanning the gap. The CDR3 has 13 residues.

V gene TRBV5-1 combines with J gene TRBJ1-3; D remains unclear. The CDR3 is made up of 12 amino acids. The germline V gene has CDR1 SGHRS and CDR2 YFSETQ. Deletions cut 4 bases from V and 8 bases from J, with 10 bases between. This CDR3 reads CASSAPGDTIYF. The DNA of the CDR3 is TGCGCCAGCAGCGCCCCCGGGGACACCATATATTTT. Drawing the rest from reference TRBV5-1 and TRBJ1-3, the complete variable domain is KAGVTQTPRYLIKTRGQQVTLSCSPISGHRSVSWYQQTPGQGLQFLFEYFSETQRNKGNFPGRFSGRQFSNSRSEMNVSTLELGDSALYLCASSAPGDTIYFGEGSWLTVV.

The chain is built from TRBV11-3 and TRBJ2-5, with 7 positions matching TRBD1. The CDR3 is 15 amino acids. Germline CDR1 is SGHNT and CDR2 is YENEEA. Trimming cost V 1 base and J 4 bases; bases outside gene matches: 6. As DNA, the CDR3 is TGTGCCAGCAGCTTAGGGGGACAGTGGACAGAGACCCAGTACTTC. Encoded protein: CASSLGGQWTETQYF.

V is TRBV7-6 and J is TRBJ2-3, with D possibly matching TRBD1 (6 bases). The V end was cut by 5 bases, the J end by 0 bases, with 12 bases between. This CDR3 has 15 residues. Germline assignment: CDR1 SGHVS and CDR2 FNYEAQ. CDR3 DNA sequence: TGTGCCAGCAGCCGCACAGGGATGAGCACAGATACGCAGTATTTT. This sequence encodes CASSRTGMSTDTQYF.

The chain joins TRBV7-9 to TRBJ2-1, with 7 bases fitting TRBD1. The trim removed 4 bases at V and 5 bases at J, leaving 5 bases unmatched. CDR1 is SEHNR and CDR2 is FQNEAQ in the germline V gene (reference sequence). This CDR3 is built from 14 residues. The CDR3 nucleotides are TGTGCCAGCAGCTCCTGGACAGGTAACAATGAGCAGTTCTTC. It specifies CASSSWTGNNEQFF.

Of note for this clone: The sample contains more than one DNA sequence encoding this CDR3. J is TRBJ1-1 and V is TRBV7-2; D perhaps matches TRBD1 (6 bases). The germline V gene encodes CDR1 SGHTA and CDR2 FQGNSA. The CDR3 totals 13 residues. The V and J ends lost 3 bases and 1 base respectively, with 6 bases between them. CDR3 bases: TGTGCCAGCAGCTTGGGACAGAACACTGAAGCTTTCTTT. Residues: CASSLGQNTEAFF.

V usage is TRBV18 and J usage is TRBJ1-1; possibly TRBD1 for D (5 bases). The germline V and J ends were trimmed by 6 bases and 10 bases, with 18 bases remaining between them. Germline CDR1 KGHSH, CDR2 LQKENI. This CDR3 spans 13 amino acids. CDR3 protein: CASSPVDSPGAFF. CDR3 nucleotide sequence: TGTGCCAGCTCCCCTGTTGACAGCCCTGGAGCTTTCTTT.